The T cell receptor (beta chain) under discussion was sequenced for a study of T-cell reconstitution after alpha-beta-depleted transplantation in children. As it was prepared, the TCRbeta library received unique molecular identifiers. TCRdb processed the PCR reads anew with MiXCR; each CDR3 protein has one entry. This sample has 380,000 or so distinct CDR3 sequences, with roughly 15% found just once. This specimen was PBMCs, taken from the stem cell graft. This sequence originates from a human donor who donated a stem cell graft to a child with Fanconi anemia.

CDR3 nucleotide sequence: TGTGCCAGCAGTTTTTCCTCCCCAGAGACCCAGTACTTC. Its protein is CASSFSSPETQYF. The V call is TRBV12-3 or TRBV12-4, the J call TRBJ2-5; D is uncertain. CDR3 length equals 13 residues. V dropped 3 bases and J dropped 4 bases, with 9 bases sitting between them.